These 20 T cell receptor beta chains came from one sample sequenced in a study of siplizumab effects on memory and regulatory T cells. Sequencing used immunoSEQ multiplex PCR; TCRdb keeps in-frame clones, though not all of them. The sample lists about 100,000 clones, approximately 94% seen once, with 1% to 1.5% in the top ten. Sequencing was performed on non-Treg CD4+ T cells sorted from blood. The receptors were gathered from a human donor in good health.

CDR3 sequence reads: CASSLASGLPYEQYF. In DNA form, the CDR3 reads TGTGCCAGCAGCTTAGCGAGCGGGCTCCCCTACGAGCAGTACTTC. The chain couples TRBV7-8 to TRBJ2-7; weak D call: TRBD2 (6 bases). Germline assignment: CDR1 SGHVS and CDR2 FQNEAQ. The CDR3 loop spans 15 amino acids. V lost 0 bases and J lost 2, with 11 bases in between.

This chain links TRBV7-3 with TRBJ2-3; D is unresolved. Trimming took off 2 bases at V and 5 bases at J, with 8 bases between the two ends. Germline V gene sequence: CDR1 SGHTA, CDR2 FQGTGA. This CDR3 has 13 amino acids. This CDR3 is CASSLWWGDTQYF. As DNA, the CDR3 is TGTGCCAGCAGCTTATGGTGGGGAGATACGCAGTATTTT. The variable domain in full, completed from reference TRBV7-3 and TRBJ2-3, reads GAGVSQTPSNKVTEKGKYVELRCDPISGHTALYWYRQSLGQGPEFLIYFQGTGAADDSGLPNDRFFAVRPEGSVSTLKIQRTERGDSAVYLCASSLWWGDTQYFGPGTRLTVL.

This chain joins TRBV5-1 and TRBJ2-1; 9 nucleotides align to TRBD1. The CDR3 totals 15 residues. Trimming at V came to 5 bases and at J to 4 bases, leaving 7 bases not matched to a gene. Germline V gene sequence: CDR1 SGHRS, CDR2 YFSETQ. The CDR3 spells CASSADGTGYNEQFF. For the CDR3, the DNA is TGCGCCAGCAGTGCTGACGGGACAGGGTACAATGAGCAGTTCTTC.

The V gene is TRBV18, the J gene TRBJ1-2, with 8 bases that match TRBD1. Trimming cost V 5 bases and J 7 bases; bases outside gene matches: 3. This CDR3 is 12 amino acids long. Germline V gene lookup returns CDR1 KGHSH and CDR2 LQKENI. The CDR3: CASSDRGSGYTF. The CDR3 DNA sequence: TGTGCCAGCTCAGACAGGGGCTCTGGCTACACCTTC.

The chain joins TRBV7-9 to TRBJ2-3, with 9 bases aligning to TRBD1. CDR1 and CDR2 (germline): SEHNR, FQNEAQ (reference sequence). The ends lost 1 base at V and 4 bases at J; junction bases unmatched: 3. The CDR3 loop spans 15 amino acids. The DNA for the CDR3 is TGTGCCAGCAGCTTAGGGGGACAGGGTCCAGATACGCAGTATTTT. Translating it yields CASSLGGQGPDTQYF.

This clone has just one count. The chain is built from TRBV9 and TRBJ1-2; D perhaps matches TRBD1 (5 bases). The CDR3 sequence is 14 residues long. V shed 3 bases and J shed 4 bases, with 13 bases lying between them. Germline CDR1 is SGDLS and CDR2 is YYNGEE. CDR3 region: CASSGDPDTYGYTF. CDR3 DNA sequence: TGTGCCAGCAGCGGGGACCCCGATACCTATGGCTACACCTTC.

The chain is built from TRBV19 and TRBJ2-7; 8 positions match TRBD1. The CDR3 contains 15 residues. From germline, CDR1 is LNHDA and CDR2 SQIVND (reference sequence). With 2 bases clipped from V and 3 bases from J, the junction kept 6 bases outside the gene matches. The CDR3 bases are TGTGCCAGTAGTATAAACCGGGACAGGAGCTACGAGCAGTACTTC. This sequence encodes CASSINRDRSYEQYF.

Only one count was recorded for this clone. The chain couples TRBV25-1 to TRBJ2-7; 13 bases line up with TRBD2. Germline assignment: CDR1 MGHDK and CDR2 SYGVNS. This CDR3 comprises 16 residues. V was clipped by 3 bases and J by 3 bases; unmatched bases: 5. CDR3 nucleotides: TGTGCCAGCAGTGACACTAGCGGGAGGGCTATCTACGAGCAGTACTTC. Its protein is CASSDTSGRAIYEQYF.

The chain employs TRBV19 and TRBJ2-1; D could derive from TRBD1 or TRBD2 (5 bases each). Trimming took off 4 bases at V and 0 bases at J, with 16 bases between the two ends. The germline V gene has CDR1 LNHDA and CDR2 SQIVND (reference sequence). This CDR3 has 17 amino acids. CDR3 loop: CASSSLVGVISYNEQFF. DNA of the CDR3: TGTGCCAGTAGTAGCTTAGTGGGGGTGATCTCCTACAATGAGCAGTTCTTC.

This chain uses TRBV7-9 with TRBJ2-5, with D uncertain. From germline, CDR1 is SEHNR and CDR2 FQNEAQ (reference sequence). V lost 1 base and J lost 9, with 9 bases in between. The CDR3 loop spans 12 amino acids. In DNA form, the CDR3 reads TGTGCCAGCAGCTTAGGGGATTCGGCCCAGTACTTC. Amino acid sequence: CASSLGDSAQYF.

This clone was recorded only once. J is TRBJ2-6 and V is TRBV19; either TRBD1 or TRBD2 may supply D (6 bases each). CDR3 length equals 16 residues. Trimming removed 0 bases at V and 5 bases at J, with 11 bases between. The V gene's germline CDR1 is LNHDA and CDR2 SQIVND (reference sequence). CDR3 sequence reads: CASSIDGGRRANVLTF. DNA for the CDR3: TGTGCCAGTAGTATAGATGGGGGGCGAAGGGCCAACGTCCTGACTTTC. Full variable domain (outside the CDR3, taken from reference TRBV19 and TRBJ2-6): DGGITQSPKYLFRKEGQNVTLSCEQNLNHDAMYWYRQDPGQGLRLIYYSQIVNDFQKGDIAEGYSVSREKKESFPLTVTSAQKNPTAFYLCASSIDGGRRANVLTFGAGSRLTVL.

The CDR3 spells CASSDGLAGGSTGELFF. Written as DNA, the CDR3 is TGTGCCAGCAGTGATGGACTAGCGGGAGGGTCAACCGGGGAGCTGTTTTTT. The gene calls are TRBV6-1 and TRBJ2-2; 15 bases are shared with TRBD2. This CDR3 region has 17 residues. The junction had 4 bases not matched to a gene; V was cut back by 3 bases and J by 5 bases. Per the germline V gene, CDR1 is MNHNS and CDR2 is SASEGT.

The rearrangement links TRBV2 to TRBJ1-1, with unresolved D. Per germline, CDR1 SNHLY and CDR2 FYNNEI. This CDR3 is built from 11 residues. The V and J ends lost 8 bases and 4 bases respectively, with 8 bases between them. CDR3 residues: CASEWGTEAFF. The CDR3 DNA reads TGTGCCAGCGAGTGGGGCACTGAAGCTTTCTTT.

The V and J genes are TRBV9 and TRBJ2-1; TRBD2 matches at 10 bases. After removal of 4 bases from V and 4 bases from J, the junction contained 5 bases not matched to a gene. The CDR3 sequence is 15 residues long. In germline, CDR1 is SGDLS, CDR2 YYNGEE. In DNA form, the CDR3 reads TGTGCCAGCAGCCTAGCGGGAGAAGGATACAATGAGCAGTTCTTC. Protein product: CASSLAGEGYNEQFF.

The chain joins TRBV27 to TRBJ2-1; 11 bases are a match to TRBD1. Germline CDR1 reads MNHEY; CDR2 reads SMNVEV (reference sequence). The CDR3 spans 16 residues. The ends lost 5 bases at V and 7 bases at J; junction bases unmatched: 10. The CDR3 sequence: CASSPQDRGLGNEQFF. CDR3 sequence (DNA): TGTGCCAGCAGTCCCCAGGACAGGGGGCTTGGGAATGAGCAGTTCTTC.

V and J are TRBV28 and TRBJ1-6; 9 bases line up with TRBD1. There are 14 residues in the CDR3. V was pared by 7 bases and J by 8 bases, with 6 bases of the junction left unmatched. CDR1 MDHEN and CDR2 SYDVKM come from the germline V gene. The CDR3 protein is CASKPGQGYSPLHF. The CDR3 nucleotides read TGTGCCAGCAAGCCGGGACAGGGATATTCACCCCTCCACTTT.

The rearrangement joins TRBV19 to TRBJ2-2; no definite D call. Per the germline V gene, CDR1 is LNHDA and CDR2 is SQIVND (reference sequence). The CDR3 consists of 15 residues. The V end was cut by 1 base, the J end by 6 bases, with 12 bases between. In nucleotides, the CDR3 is TGTGCCAGTAGTATAGGAGCTTGGTTGTCCGGGGAGCTGTTTTTT. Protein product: CASSIGAWLSGELFF. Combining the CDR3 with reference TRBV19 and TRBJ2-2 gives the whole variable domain DGGITQSPKYLFRKEGQNVTLSCEQNLNHDAMYWYRQDPGQGLRLIYYSQIVNDFQKGDIAEGYSVSREKKESFPLTVTSAQKNPTAFYLCASSIGAWLSGELFFGEGSRLTVL.

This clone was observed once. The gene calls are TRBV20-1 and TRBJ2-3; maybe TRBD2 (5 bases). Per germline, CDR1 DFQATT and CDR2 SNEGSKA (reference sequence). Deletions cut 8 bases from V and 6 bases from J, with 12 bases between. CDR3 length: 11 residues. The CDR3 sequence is CSYRGTDTQYF. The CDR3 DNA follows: TGCAGTTATCGGGGAACGGATACGCAGTATTTT.

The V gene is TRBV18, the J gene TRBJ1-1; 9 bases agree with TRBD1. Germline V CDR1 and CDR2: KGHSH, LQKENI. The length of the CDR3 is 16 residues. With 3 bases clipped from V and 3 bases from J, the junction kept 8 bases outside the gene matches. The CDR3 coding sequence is TGTGCCAGCTCACCTCTACAGGGGGCTAGGGACACTGAAGCTTTCTTT. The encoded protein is CASSPLQGARDTEAFF.

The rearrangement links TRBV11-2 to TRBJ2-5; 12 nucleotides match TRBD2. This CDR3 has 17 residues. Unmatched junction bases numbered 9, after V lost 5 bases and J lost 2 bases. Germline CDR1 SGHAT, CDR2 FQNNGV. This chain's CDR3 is CASSPRLAGVGQETQYF. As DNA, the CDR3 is TGTGCCAGCAGCCCTCGACTAGCGGGAGTGGGACAAGAGACCCAGTACTTC.